Presented here are 27 T cell receptor beta chains from one specimen sequenced in a study of blood T cell repertoires in COVID-19. Method: immunoSEQ multiplex PCR; TCRdb's copy keeps in-frame clones and lacks some. The sample carries tens of thousands of clones, approximately 86% recorded once. The sample consisted of peripheral blood. Source of these receptors: a woman older than 75 with acute or convalescent COVID-19.

This clone was observed a handful of times. CDR3 region: CASSLVTPYEQYF. The CDR3 DNA is TGCGCCAGCAGCTTGGTGACACCGTACGAGCAGTACTTC. The chain joins TRBV5-1 to TRBJ2-7; D is ambiguous. Trimming shortened V by 0 bases and J by 4 bases, and 8 bases separated the two germline ends. The length of the CDR3 is 13 residues. Germline-derived CDR1 and CDR2 are SGHRS and YFSETQ.

V and J are TRBV5-4 and TRBJ1-1, with 8 bases aligning to TRBD1. The germline CDR1 and CDR2 sequences are SGHNT and YYREEE (reference sequence). Unmatched junction bases numbered 5, after V lost 4 bases and J lost 3 bases. There are 14 residues in the CDR3. CDR3 protein: CASSPGQGHTEAFF. The CDR3 DNA follows: TGTGCCAGCAGCCCCGGACAGGGTCACACTGAAGCTTTCTTT.

The gene calls are TRBV7-8 and TRBJ2-7, with 9 bases identical to TRBD1. Germline V lookup: CDR1 SGHVS, CDR2 FQNEAQ. Germline trimming cut 4 bases from V and 4 bases from J; bases unmatched to any gene: 5. CDR3 size: 14 residues. Here the CDR3 DNA reads TGTGCCAGCAGCTACGGGACAGGGAAGTACGAGCAGTACTTC. This codes for CASSYGTGKYEQYF.

The chain uses TRBV10-2 and TRBJ1-1; the match to TRBD1 covers 7 bases. The germline gives CDR1 WSHSY, CDR2 SAAADI. CDR3 length: 12 residues. Losses at the gene ends were 6 bases for V and 4 bases for J; bases not matched to a gene: 2. The CDR3 nucleotides are TGCGCCAGCAGCGCAGGGGGCACTGAAGCTTTCTTT. It specifies CASSAGGTEAFF.

The chain has TRBV21-1 and TRBJ1-6; the tabulated D call, TRBD1, remains unverified against the DNA. TRBV21-1 is a known pseudogene. This CDR3 is 16 amino acids long. CDR3 coding DNA: TGTGCCAGCTGCCCCCGGGACAGGAGCTATAATTCACCCCTCCACTTT. This translates into CASCPRDRSYNSPLHF.

This chain uses TRBV5-4 with TRBJ2-3; D gene ambiguous. The V gene lost 5 bases and the J gene lost 1 base, with 11 bases spanning the gap. CDR3 length equals 14 residues. Germline assignment: CDR1 SGHNT and CDR2 YYREEE (reference sequence). The CDR3 is CASSSRSGTDTQYF. The CDR3 DNA reads as TGTGCCAGCAGTAGCCGCAGCGGCACAGATACGCAGTATTTT.

V is TRBV6-6 and J is TRBJ2-3, with no clear D. V gave up 2 bases and J gave up 1 base, with 7 bases separating them. CDR3 length: 14 residues. Germline V gene lookup returns CDR1 MNHNY and CDR2 SVGAGI (reference sequence). The DNA for the CDR3 is TGTGCCAGCAGTTACCCAGTTCGCACAGATACGCAGTATTTT. It codes for CASSYPVRTDTQYF.

The chain couples TRBV5-1 to TRBJ1-2, with 7 bases that match TRBD1. The CDR3 runs 15 residues. Germline V gene sequence: CDR1 SGHRS, CDR2 YFSETQ. Losses at the gene ends were 3 bases for V and 4 bases for J; bases not matched to a gene: 9. In DNA form, the CDR3 reads TGCGCCAGCAGCTACACTGGGGACAGCCGCTATGGCTACACCTTC. This translates into CASSYTGDSRYGYTF.

CDR3 residues: CASSLVGQHYGYTF. In DNA, the CDR3 is TGTGCCAGCAGCTTAGTGGGACAGCACTATGGCTACACCTTC. This sequence joins TRBV7-8 and TRBJ1-2; the match to TRBD1 covers 7 bases. CDR1 and CDR2 (germline): SGHVS, FQNEAQ. The ends lost 1 base at V and 3 bases at J; junction bases unmatched: 2. CDR3 length: 14 amino acids.

This sequence joins TRBV4-1 and TRBJ2-3; no clear D. Trimming cost V 4 bases and J 5 bases, with 7 bases left between them. The length of the CDR3 is 12 residues. The germline V gene encodes CDR1 MGHRA and CDR2 YSYEKL. The CDR3 spells CASSPYGDTQYF. CDR3 coding DNA: TGCGCCAGCAGCCCCTACGGAGATACGCAGTATTTT.

This clone was counted once. The rearrangement uses TRBV7-3 and TRBJ2-5, with 14 bases aligning to TRBD2. Germline lookup yields CDR1 SGHTA and CDR2 FQGTGA. After removal of 5 bases from V and 5 bases from J, the junction contained 13 bases not matched to a gene. The length of the CDR3 is 18 residues. CDR3 coding DNA: TGTGCCAGCAGCCCAAGGCCGACTAGCGGGGGGGCGCTGGAGACCCAGTACTTC. Amino acids: CASSPRPTSGGALETQYF.

CDR3 nucleotide sequence: TGTGCCAGCAGCCGTCCGGGGGTATCCTACGAGCAGTACTTC. Translation: CASSRPGVSYEQYF. The J gene is TRBJ2-7, the V gene TRBV6-5, with a weak D call TRBD2 (6 bases). The CDR3 has 14 amino acids. Per germline, CDR1 MNHEY and CDR2 SVGAGI. Trimming left V 6 bases short and J 1 base short, with 13 bases between.

This sequence joins TRBV11-2 and TRBJ1-4, with 10 positions matching TRBD1. The CDR3 has 18 residues. Looked up from germline, CDR1 is SGHAT and CDR2 is FQNNGV. The junction had 12 bases not matched to a gene; V was cut back by 3 bases and J by 5 bases. The CDR3 DNA is TGTGCCAGCAGCTTCTTATTTGGGACAGGGGATGGAAATGAAAAACTGTTTTTT. It codes for CASSFLFGTGDGNEKLFF.

This chain uses TRBV6-5 with TRBJ1-2; the match to TRBD1 covers 9 bases. This CDR3 is built from 15 residues. Germline-derived CDR1 and CDR2 are MNHEY and SVGAGI. The trim removed 0 bases at V and 5 bases at J, leaving 4 bases unmatched. DNA of the CDR3: TGTGCCAGCAGTTACTCCGACAGGGGGGAGTATGGCTACACCTTC. This encodes CASSYSDRGEYGYTF.

The chain carries TRBV5-4 and TRBJ1-6; 8 positions match TRBD1. The CDR3 length is 14 residues. CDR1 is SGHNT, CDR2 YYREEE, per germline (reference sequence). The V and J ends lost 3 bases and 10 bases, in that order; junction bases with no gene match: 6. CDR3 loop: CASSSGQESSPLHF. The CDR3 nucleotides are TGTGCCAGCAGCTCGGGACAGGAGAGCTCACCCCTCCACTTT.

The chain is built from TRBV6-5 and TRBJ2-3; the D is unclear. CDR3 length: 12 amino acids. The V gene's germline CDR1 is MNHEY and CDR2 SVGAGI. V lost 6 bases, J lost 2 bases, and 6 bases lay in between. The CDR3, as DNA: TGTGCCAGCAGCCACAACACAGATACGCAGTATTTT. It specifies CASSHNTDTQYF.

The rearrangement links TRBV7-9 to TRBJ1-4; no reliable D call. Trimming shortened V by 10 bases and J by 3 bases, and 15 bases separated the two germline ends. This CDR3 comprises 14 residues. In germline, CDR1 is SEHNR, CDR2 FQNEAQ (reference sequence). CDR3 nucleotide sequence: TGTGCCACCTCTTGGTTTAGTCCTAATGAAAAACTGTTTTTT. It specifies CATSWFSPNEKLFF.

Written as DNA, the CDR3 is TGCAGTGCCCTGAGCGGAAACGAGCAGTACTTC. Translated: CSALSGNEQYF. This chain links TRBV20-1 with TRBJ2-7; possibly TRBD2 for D (5 bases). CDR3 length: 11 residues. Trimming left V 6 bases short and J 5 bases short, with 11 bases between. Per germline, CDR1 DFQATT and CDR2 SNEGSKA (reference sequence).

The chain employs TRBV10-3 and TRBJ1-1; D uncertain. Per germline, CDR1 ENHRY and CDR2 SYGVKD. V lost 4 bases and J lost 1, with 7 bases in between. The CDR3 sequence is 13 residues long. CDR3 bases: TGTGCCATCAGTGGTGGGCAGAACACTGAAGCTTTCTTT. Translating gives CAISGGQNTEAFF.

The genes are TRBV10-2 and TRBJ1-1; weak D call: TRBD1 (5 bases). The CDR3 has 13 amino acids. The germline V gene has CDR1 WSHSY and CDR2 SAAADI. Trimming cost V 7 bases and J 5 bases, with 14 bases left between them. The CDR3 sequence is CASKAGRKTEAFF. In DNA, the CDR3 is TGCGCCAGCAAGGCAGGGAGGAAAACTGAAGCTTTCTTT.

In its sample, this clone was seen a few times. V is TRBV19 and J is TRBJ2-7; 9 bases are shared with TRBD1. Germline loops: CDR1 LNHDA, CDR2 SQIVND (reference sequence). The junction had 8 bases not matched to a gene; V was cut back by 5 bases and J by 3 bases. The CDR3 sequence is 15 residues long. As DNA, the CDR3 is TGTGCCAGTAGTGTAGGACAGGGGACACACTACGAGCAGTACTTC. Protein sequence: CASSVGQGTHYEQYF.

The chain is built from TRBV12-3 or TRBV12-4 and TRBJ1-4, with a possible D match to TRBD1 (5 bases). Trimming removed 4 bases from V and 5 bases from J, with 8 bases in between. There are 13 residues in the CDR3. For the CDR3, the DNA is TGTGCCAGCAGTTGGGACTCCAATGAAAAACTGTTTTTT. Translating gives CASSWDSNEKLFF.

The V and J genes are TRBV7-2 and TRBJ2-5; D not resolved. Trimming took off 1 base at V and 0 bases at J, with 6 bases between the two ends. Germline V gene lookup returns CDR1 SGHTA and CDR2 FQGNSA. CDR3 length equals 14 residues. The CDR3 DNA reads TGTGCCAGCAGCTTAGACCCGGACCAAGAGACCCAGTACTTC. It specifies CASSLDPDQETQYF.

This sequence joins TRBV28 and TRBJ1-1; maybe TRBD1 (6 bases). The germline V gene encodes CDR1 MDHEN and CDR2 SYDVKM. The CDR3 runs to 15 residues. The V and J ends lost 2 bases and 5 bases respectively, with 15 bases between them. CDR3 loop: CASSLRTATGTEAFF. For the CDR3, the DNA is TGTGCCAGCAGTTTAAGGACGGCCACAGGGACTGAAGCTTTCTTT.

CDR3 residues: CASSLSGLKTDTQYF. In DNA form, the CDR3 reads TGTGCCAGCAGCTTGTCGGGGTTAAAGACAGATACGCAGTATTTT. This chain connects TRBV5-6 to TRBJ2-3, with a tentative D call TRBD2 (5 bases). The germline V gene has CDR1 SGHDT and CDR2 YYEEEE. The CDR3 has 15 residues. V lost 1 base to trimming and J lost 3 bases, with 12 bases between them.

This CDR3 is CASSLAWTGQGYEQYF. CDR3 nucleotides: TGCGCCAGCAGCTTGGCCTGGACGGGACAGGGCTACGAGCAGTACTTC. V gene TRBV5-1 combines with J gene TRBJ2-5; 9 bases line up with TRBD1. Judging by the DNA end, TRBJ2-7 fits better; the J call may be wrong. The CDR3 covers 16 residues. Looked up from germline, CDR1 is SGHRS and CDR2 is YFSETQ.

The chain employs TRBV14 and TRBJ1-1; TRBD1 might be the D (6 bases). The CDR3 runs 14 residues. Trimming took off 1 base at V and 4 bases at J, with 10 bases between the two ends. CDR1 and CDR2 (germline): SGHDN, FVKESK. The CDR3 DNA follows: TGTGCCAGCAGCCAAGTAGGGGGGGGCACTGAAGCTTTCTTT. Amino acids: CASSQVGGGTEAFF.